A single T cell receptor beta chain is shown here with its context. The antigen remains unidentified. The authors incorporated unique molecular identifiers into the TCR beta cDNA libraries. TCRdb redid the calling of the PCR reads with MiXCR, one entry per CDR3 protein. The repertoire includes about 770,000 distinct CDR3 sequences, roughly 50% of them detected once, and 4% to 5% sits in the top ten. These data belong to a study of post-analysis software for immune sequencing data. At the level of the study: The disease courses covered relapsing-remitting, secondary progressive and progressive-relapsing multiple sclerosis.

Germline trimming cut 2 bases from V and 6 bases from J; bases unmatched to any gene: 7. Germline V gene lookup returns CDR1 SGHVS and CDR2 FNYEAQ. This CDR3 comprises 16 residues. General study points: Among four to six TRBV segments more frequent in patients than controls were TRBV5-6, TRBV5-1 and TRBV20-1. Normalized Chao1 diversity was significantly lower in multiple sclerosis patients than in controls.

Sequenced input: blood. The V and J genes are TRBV7-6 and TRBJ2-1, with 10 bases matching TRBD2. This sequence originates from a girl aged 10 to 17 with multiple sclerosis. The CDR3 coding sequence is TGTGCCAGCAGCTTACCGCTAGCGGGAGATATCAATGAGCAGTTCTTC. This translates into CASSLPLAGDINEQFF.